The 5 T cell receptor beta chains reported below all come from one sample, sequenced in a study of shared clonotypes between healthy human individuals (dated by TCRdb to the early 2020s). CD8 naive samples were CD45RO-negative cells positively selected for CCR7, giving a CD45RA+CCR7+ population that excluded TemRA cells. The receptor library was made with the immunoSEQ multiplex PCR assay. TCRdb provides this immuneACCESS table in a form limited to in-frame rearrangements. Some clones are lacking; in checked studies, under half of them reflect an unresolved V gene, and why the rest are absent is not known. This sample holds around 2,100,000 clones; 85% to 95% were observed only once. The ten largest clones add up to around 1.2% of the sample. The source material was naive CD8+ T cells sorted from blood. Sample cell subset or site, as interpreted from the label and publication: CD45RA+CCR7+. The origin of the receptors is a man between 18 and 35 years old in good health.

About this clone itself: The same CDR3 also results from other DNA sequences found in this sample. This chain connects TRBV5-4 to TRBJ2-1; D not resolved. The V gene lost 4 bases and the J gene lost 4 bases, with 3 bases spanning the gap. The CDR3 totals 11 residues. Germline-derived CDR1 and CDR2 are SGHNT and YYREEE (reference sequence). CDR3 residues: CASSRYNEQFF. The CDR3 region has the DNA TGTGCCAGCAGCCGATACAATGAGCAGTTCTTC.

The gene calls are TRBV6-5 and TRBJ1-5; D possibly corresponds to TRBD1 (5 bases). CDR3 size: 15 residues. V was cut by 6 bases and J by 2 bases, with 14 bases left in between. The germline V gene encodes CDR1 MNHEY and CDR2 SVGAGI. In nucleotides, the CDR3 is TGTGCCAGCAGCCTCGCGTGGGGGGGCAATCAGCCCCAGCATTTT. Residues: CASSLAWGGNQPQHF.

The V call is TRBV4-3, the J call TRBJ2-1; 10 nucleotides align to TRBD2. Germline V lookup: CDR1 LGHNA, CDR2 YSLEER. This CDR3 has 15 residues. The J segment lost 9 bases and the V segment lost 1 base, leaving 6 bases of the junction unmatched. CDR3 in DNA: TGCGCCAGCAGCCAAGTTCTAGCGGGAGATCGTGAGCAGTTCTTC. This encodes CASSQVLAGDREQFF.

The chain uses TRBV29-1 and TRBJ1-2, with 9 bases that match TRBD1. After removal of 1 base from V and 8 bases from J, the junction contained 2 bases not matched to a gene. CDR3 length: 12 amino acids. CDR1 is SQVTM and CDR2 is ANQGSEA in the germline V gene. CDR3 loop: CSVEGTGVGYTF. In DNA form, the CDR3 reads TGCAGCGTTGAAGGGACAGGGGTCGGCTACACCTTC.

The chain is built from TRBV9 and TRBJ1-2; no clear D gene. CDR3 length equals 13 residues. The V and J ends lost 3 bases and 0 bases respectively, with 6 bases between them. Germline lookup yields CDR1 SGDLS and CDR2 YYNGEE. The CDR3 reads CASSDPTNYGYTF. The DNA for the CDR3 is TGTGCCAGCAGCGACCCCACTAACTATGGCTACACCTTC.